This paragraph reports one T cell receptor beta chain. Its antigen remains unknown. These data belong to a study of tumor-infiltrating lymphocytes in primary liver carcinoma. TCR beta cDNA was made from 500 ng total RNA with a constant-region primer. Three nested multiplex PCR rounds of slightly modified ARM-PCR generated TCR beta libraries. Use of TRBV1-TRBV30 forward primers with a C-beta reverse primer characterized the first two PCR rounds, which lasted around 9 cycles each. TCRdb re-derived calls from the multiplex PCR reads in MiXCR, one entry per CDR3 protein. The repertoire holds around 120,000 distinct CDR3 sequences, with around two thirds as singletons. This CDR3 region has 15 residues. In germline, CDR1 is GTSNPN, CDR2 SVGIG (reference sequence). V gave up 3 bases and J gave up 3 bases, with 17 bases separating them. Taking 20-30 mg of unsorted bulk tissue, the authors co-extracted RNA and DNA. Among the patients, all had chronic HBV infection and none had been treated.

Notes on the study in general: Overlap in tumor-adjacent and tumor-blood pairs fell below that of tumor region pairs. Only about 7-24% of top clones were detected in each of the five tumor regions.

The sequenced sample was liver tumor tissue from sampling region 1. Documented subset: tumor region T1, superior pole. The sequence was obtained from a woman aged 55-70 years with primary liver carcinoma and hepatitis B virus infection. The V and J genes are TRBV30 and TRBJ1-2; tentatively, D is TRBD1 (6 bases). CDR3 sequence reads: CAWRRSGEIYYGYTF. The CDR3, as DNA: TGTGCCTGGAGGAGGTCAGGGGAGATATACTATGGCTACACCTTC.